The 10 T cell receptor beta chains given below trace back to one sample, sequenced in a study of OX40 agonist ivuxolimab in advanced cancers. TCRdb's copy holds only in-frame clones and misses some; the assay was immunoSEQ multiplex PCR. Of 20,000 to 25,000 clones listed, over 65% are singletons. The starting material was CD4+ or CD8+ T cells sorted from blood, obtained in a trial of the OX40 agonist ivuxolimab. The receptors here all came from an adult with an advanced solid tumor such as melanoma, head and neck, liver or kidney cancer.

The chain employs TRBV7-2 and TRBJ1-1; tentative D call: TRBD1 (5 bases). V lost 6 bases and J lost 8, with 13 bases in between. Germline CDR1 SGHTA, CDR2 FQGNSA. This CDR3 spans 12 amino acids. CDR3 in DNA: TGTGCCAGCAGGAAGAGGGGCTTCGAAGCTTTCTTT. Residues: CASRKRGFEAFF.

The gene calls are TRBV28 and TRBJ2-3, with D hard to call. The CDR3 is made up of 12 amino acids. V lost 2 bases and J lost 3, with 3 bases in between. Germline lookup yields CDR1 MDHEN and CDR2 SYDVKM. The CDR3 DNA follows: TGTGCCAGCAGTTTAGGGACAGATACGCAGTATTTT. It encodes CASSLGTDTQYF.

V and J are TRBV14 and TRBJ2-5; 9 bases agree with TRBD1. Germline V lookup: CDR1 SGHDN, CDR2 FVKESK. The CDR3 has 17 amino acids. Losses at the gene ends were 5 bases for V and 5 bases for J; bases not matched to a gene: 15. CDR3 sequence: CASSTLDRGYGDETQYF. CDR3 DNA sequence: TGTGCCAGCAGCACTTTGGACAGGGGTTATGGGGACGAGACCCAGTACTTC.

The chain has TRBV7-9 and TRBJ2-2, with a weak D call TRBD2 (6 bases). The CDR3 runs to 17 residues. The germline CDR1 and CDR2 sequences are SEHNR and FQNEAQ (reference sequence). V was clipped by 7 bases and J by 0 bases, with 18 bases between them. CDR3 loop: CASTIAIGTSNTGELFF. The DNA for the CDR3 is TGTGCCAGCACCATCGCCATCGGGACTTCGAACACCGGGGAGCTGTTTTTT.

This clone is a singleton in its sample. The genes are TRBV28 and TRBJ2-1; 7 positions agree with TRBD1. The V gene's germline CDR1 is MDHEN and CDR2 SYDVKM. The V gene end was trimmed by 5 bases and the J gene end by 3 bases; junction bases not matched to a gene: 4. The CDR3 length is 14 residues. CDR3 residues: CASSRDSLYNEQFF. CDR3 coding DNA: TGTGCCAGCAGTCGGGACAGCCTCTACAATGAGCAGTTCTTC.

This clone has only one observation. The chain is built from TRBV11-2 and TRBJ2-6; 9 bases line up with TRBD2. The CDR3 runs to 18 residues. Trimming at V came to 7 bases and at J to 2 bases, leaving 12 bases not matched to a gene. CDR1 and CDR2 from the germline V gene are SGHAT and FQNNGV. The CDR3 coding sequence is TGTGCCAGCACCACCATCCTTAGCGGGAGTACTGGGGCCAACGTCCTGACTTTC. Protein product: CASTTILSGSTGANVLTF.

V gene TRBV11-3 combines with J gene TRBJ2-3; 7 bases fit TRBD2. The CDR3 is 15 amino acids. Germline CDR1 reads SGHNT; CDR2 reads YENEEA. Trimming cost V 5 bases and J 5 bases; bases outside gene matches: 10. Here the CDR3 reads CASSRWGEGQDTQYF. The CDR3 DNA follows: TGTGCCAGCAGCCGATGGGGGGAGGGCCAAGATACGCAGTATTTT. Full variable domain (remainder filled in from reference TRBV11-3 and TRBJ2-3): EAGVVQSPRYKIIEKKQPVAFWCNPISGHNTLYWYLQNLGQGPELLIRYENEEAVDDSQLPKDRFSAERLKGVDSTLKIQPAELGDSAVYLCASSRWGEGQDTQYFGPGTRLTVL.

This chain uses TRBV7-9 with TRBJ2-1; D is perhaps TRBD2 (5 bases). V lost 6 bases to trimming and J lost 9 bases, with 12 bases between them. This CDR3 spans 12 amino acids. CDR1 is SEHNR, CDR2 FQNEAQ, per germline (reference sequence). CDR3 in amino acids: CASSFSGVEQFF. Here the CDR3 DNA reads TGTGCCAGCAGTTTCTCCGGGGTTGAGCAGTTCTTC.

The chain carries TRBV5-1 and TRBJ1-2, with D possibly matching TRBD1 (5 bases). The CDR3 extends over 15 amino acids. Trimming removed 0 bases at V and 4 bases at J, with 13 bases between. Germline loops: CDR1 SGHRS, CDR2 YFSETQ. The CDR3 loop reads CASSLEAGLGYGYTF. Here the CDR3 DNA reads TGCGCCAGCAGCTTGGAAGCAGGGTTGGGCTATGGCTACACCTTC.

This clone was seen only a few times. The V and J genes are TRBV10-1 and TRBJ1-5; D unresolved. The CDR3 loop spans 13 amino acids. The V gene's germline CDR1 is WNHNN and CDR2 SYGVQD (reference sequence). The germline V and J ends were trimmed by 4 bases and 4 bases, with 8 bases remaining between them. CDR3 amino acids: CASSGSFNQPQHF. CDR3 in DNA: TGCGCCAGCAGTGGTAGTTTTAATCAGCCCCAGCATTTT.